Shown below are 23 T cell receptor beta chains from a single sample sequenced in a study of post-analysis software for immune sequencing data. Unique molecular identifiers tagged the TCR beta cDNA libraries. TCRdb itself ran the PCR reads through MiXCR, one entry per CDR3 protein. The repertoire includes about 160,000 distinct CDR3 sequences, under 40% of them detected once, and 25% to 35% sits in the top ten. The sample in question was blood, obtained after autologous hematopoietic stem cell transplantation. Receptors were obtained from a girl aged 10 to 17 with multiple sclerosis.

This clonotype was detected only a few times. This chain joins TRBV5-4 and TRBJ2-1; TRBD2 matches at 15 bases. Germline loops: CDR1 SGHNT, CDR2 YYREEE (reference sequence). With 4 bases clipped from V and 7 bases from J, the junction kept 6 bases outside the gene matches. This CDR3 comprises 16 residues. CDR3 DNA: TGTGCCAGCAGCCGACGGACTAGCGGGAGGGGGAATGAGCAGTTCTTC. Amino acid sequence: CASSRRTSGRGNEQFF.

The V call is TRBV3-1, the J call TRBJ2-7; TRBD1 matches 8 bases. The DNA matches TRBJ2-5 better at its end, which makes the J call doubtful. Germline V gene lookup returns CDR1 LGHDT and CDR2 YNNKEL (reference sequence). This CDR3 region has 17 residues. CDR3 coding DNA: TGTGCCAGCAGCCAAGCTACCAGGGGGCGCCACCAAGAGACCCAGTACTTC. Encoded protein: CASSQATRGRHQETQYF.

V gene TRBV25-1 combines with J gene TRBJ2-3, with a tentative D call TRBD2 (5 bases). CDR1 and CDR2 from the germline V gene are MGHDK and SYGVNS. Trimming left V 3 bases short and J 2 bases short, with 6 bases between. This CDR3 is 13 amino acids long. The CDR3 DNA reads as TGTGCCAGCAGTGACGGGGTCACAGATACGCAGTATTTT. Protein sequence: CASSDGVTDTQYF. Combining the CDR3 with reference TRBV25-1 and TRBJ2-3 gives the whole variable domain EADIYQTPRYLVIGTGKKITLECSQTMGHDKMYWYQQDPGMELHLIHYSYGVNSTEKGDLSSESTVSRIRTEHFPLTLESARPSHTSQYLCASSDGVTDTQYFGPGTRLTVL.

This chain uses TRBV4-3 with TRBJ2-7; D is unresolved. Trimming removed 3 bases at V and 8 bases at J, with 20 bases between. The CDR3 spans 15 residues. CDR1 and CDR2 (germline): LGHNA, YSLEER. CDR3 residues: CASSQTTVGRYQQYF. CDR3 DNA sequence: TGCGCCAGCAGCCAGACGACGGTGGGCCGGTACCAGCAGTACTTC.

The chain has TRBV28 and TRBJ2-3, with D possibly matching TRBD1 (5 bases). V was shortened by 11 bases and J by 6 bases, with 21 bases between the two germline ends. CDR1 MDHEN and CDR2 SYDVKM come from the germline V gene. This CDR3 spans 14 amino acids. The CDR3 is CAATEVVSVDTQYF. Here the CDR3 DNA reads TGTGCCGCGACAGAGGTAGTGTCCGTCGATACGCAGTATTTT.

In its sample, this clonotype was seen a few times. The V call is TRBV7-2, the J call TRBJ2-1, with 7 bases that match TRBD2. CDR3 length: 16 amino acids. In germline, CDR1 is SGHTA, CDR2 FQGNSA. The trim removed 4 bases at V and 4 bases at J, leaving 10 bases unmatched. The chain's CDR3 is CASSSSPSGIYNEQFF. The CDR3 bases are TGTGCCAGCAGCTCGTCCCCCAGCGGGATATACAATGAGCAGTTCTTC.

This chain joins TRBV28 and TRBJ2-1; D remains ambiguous. Trimming took off 7 bases at V and 0 bases at J, with 13 bases between the two ends. This CDR3 contains 15 residues. CDR1 and CDR2 (germline): MDHEN, SYDVKM. The CDR3 sequence: CASIPSLSSYNEQFF. CDR3 in DNA: TGTGCCAGCATACCTTCCCTGAGCTCCTACAATGAGCAGTTCTTC. Drawing the rest from reference TRBV28 and TRBJ2-1, the complete variable domain is DVKVTQSSRYLVKRTGEKVFLECVQDMDHENMFWYRQDPGLGLRLIYFSYDVKMKEKGDIPEGYSVSREKKERFSLILESASTNQTSMYLCASIPSLSSYNEQFFGPGTRLTVL.

The chain is built from TRBV20-1 and TRBJ1-2; tentatively, D is TRBD1 (5 bases). CDR3 length: 13 residues. V lost 1 base, J lost 6 bases, and 12 bases lay in between. Germline V gives CDR1 DFQATT, CDR2 SNEGSKA (reference sequence). The DNA for the CDR3 is TGCAGTGCTAGAGCGGGGGAGGAAGATGGCTACACCTTC. As protein: CSARAGEEDGYTF.

This chain links TRBV7-6 with TRBJ1-3, with D unclear. Trimming took 1 base from V and 1 from J, leaving 5 bases between them. The CDR3 spans 14 residues. From germline, CDR1 is SGHVS and CDR2 FNYEAQ. CDR3 in DNA: TGTGCCAGCAGCTTAGAAGAGTCTGGAAACACCATATATTTT. This gives the protein CASSLEESGNTIYF.

V and J are TRBV7-2 and TRBJ2-3; 9 nucleotides line up with TRBD2. The V segment lost 1 base and the J segment 3 bases; nucleotides outside the gene matches: 8. Germline V lookup: CDR1 SGHTA, CDR2 FQGNSA. The CDR3 is 17 amino acids. The CDR3 sequence: CASSLGAAGGGTDTQYF. The CDR3, as DNA: TGTGCCAGCAGCTTAGGCGCAGCGGGAGGCGGAACAGATACGCAGTATTTT.

The chain uses TRBV12-3 or TRBV12-4 and TRBJ2-2; D gene unclear. CDR3 length: 12 residues. The V and J ends lost 1 base and 7 bases respectively, with 4 bases between them. In DNA, the CDR3 is TGTGCCAGCAGTTTAGAGGGCGGGGAGCTGTTTTTT. Amino acid sequence: CASSLEGGELFF.

This clonotype came up many times. The chain links TRBV6-5 to TRBJ2-3, with D maybe TRBD2 (5 bases). Trimming removed 5 bases from V and 1 base from J, with 13 bases in between. The CDR3 sequence is 15 residues long. Per the germline V gene, CDR1 is MNHEY and CDR2 is SVGAGI. The CDR3 protein is CASSRALGGTDTQYF. For the CDR3, the DNA is TGTGCCAGCAGTCGGGCCCTCGGGGGCACAGATACGCAGTATTTT.

This clonotype was seen a handful of times. The V call is TRBV27, the J call TRBJ2-1, with D perhaps matching TRBD1 or TRBD2 (5 bases each). Trimming stripped 9 bases from V and 0 bases from J, with 12 bases between. The CDR3 contains 14 residues. Looked up from germline, CDR1 is MNHEY and CDR2 is SMNVEV (reference sequence). The CDR3 protein is CASSEGSSYNEQFF. Written as DNA, the CDR3 is TGTGCCAGTAGTGAGGGGAGCTCCTACAATGAGCAGTTCTTC.

This clonotype was counted ten times or more. V usage is TRBV7-8 and J usage is TRBJ2-1, with 7 positions matching TRBD2. Germline V gene lookup returns CDR1 SGHVS and CDR2 FQNEAQ. J was trimmed by 7 bases and V by 5 bases; bases with no gene match: 11. The CDR3 is 15 amino acids. CDR3 nucleotides: TGTGCCAGCAGCATCGCTAGCGGTGTAGGGAATGAGCAGTTCTTC. Translating it yields CASSIASGVGNEQFF.

In its sample, this clonotype was seen many times. The rearrangement joins TRBV29-1 to TRBJ2-7, with D unresolved. Germline V gives CDR1 SQVTM, CDR2 ANQGSEA. The CDR3 covers 11 residues. V was trimmed by 1 base and J by 5 bases, leaving 6 bases between them. The CDR3 reads CSVEGGHEQYF. The DNA of the CDR3 is TGCAGCGTTGAAGGAGGCCACGAGCAGTACTTC.

The genes are TRBV24-1 and TRBJ1-1; maybe TRBD1 (6 bases). This CDR3 has 15 residues. Germline CDR1 is KGHDR and CDR2 is SFDVKD. Between the trimmed V and J ends, which lost 3 bases and 1 base, there was a span of 11 bases. The CDR3 DNA reads as TGTGCCACCAGTGATAAAAGGGGGGGGAACACTGAAGCTTTCTTT. This gives the protein CATSDKRGGNTEAFF.

This rearrangement joins TRBV20-1 to TRBJ2-7; 14 bases are a match to TRBD2. V lost 3 bases, J lost 7 bases, and 11 bases stayed unmatched. Germline lookup yields CDR1 DFQATT and CDR2 SNEGSKA (reference sequence). The CDR3 loop spans 16 amino acids. The CDR3 spells CSASTGGLAGAREQYF. For the CDR3, the DNA is TGCAGTGCTAGTACAGGGGGACTAGCGGGAGCTCGAGAGCAGTACTTC.

This clonotype appeared a few times. This chain uses TRBV7-8 with TRBJ2-7, with D unclear. There are 11 residues in the CDR3. Germline CDR1 and CDR2: SGHVS and FQNEAQ. The V end was cut by 5 bases, the J end by 2 bases, with 4 bases between. CDR3 sequence: CASSPTYEQYF. CDR3 DNA: TGTGCCAGCAGCCCTACCTACGAGCAGTACTTC.

The chain uses TRBV20-1 and TRBJ2-5; possible D gene TRBD1, 6 bases. Germline V gene data show CDR1 as DFQATT and CDR2 as SNEGSKA (reference sequence). The CDR3 runs 12 residues. V was shortened by 4 bases and J by 5 bases, with 11 bases between the two germline ends. The CDR3 bases are TGCAGTGCTATGGGGGCATGGGAGACCCAGTACTTC. It specifies CSAMGAWETQYF.

This chain joins TRBV11-2 and TRBJ2-3; D is possibly TRBD2 (8 bases). Trimming pared 5 bases from V and 1 base from J, leaving 16 bases between. CDR1 is SGHAT, CDR2 FQNNGV, per germline. The CDR3 runs 16 residues. The CDR3 nucleotides are TGTGCCAGCAGCCTACGACAGGGACTAGGCACAGATACGCAGTATTTT. It encodes CASSLRQGLGTDTQYF.

The rearrangement links TRBV7-6 to TRBJ2-5; D is unresolved. The CDR3 length is 12 residues. CDR1 is SGHVS, CDR2 FNYEAQ, per germline. Trimming took off 5 bases at V and 2 bases at J, with 6 bases between the two ends. The chain's CDR3 is CASSILQETQYF. CDR3 coding DNA: TGTGCCAGCAGCATACTACAAGAGACCCAGTACTTC.

The sample holds a few counts of this clonotype. The J gene is TRBJ2-1, the V gene TRBV29-1; 14 bases line up with TRBD2. V lost 6 bases and J lost 13; bases outside the gene matches: 5. Germline lookup yields CDR1 SQVTM and CDR2 ANQGSEA. This CDR3 region has 12 residues. The CDR3 nucleotides are TGCAGCGTAGGGACTAGCGGGAGTCTCCAGTTCTTC. Protein sequence: CSVGTSGSLQFF.

This chain joins TRBV7-2 and TRBJ1-1; TRBD1 aligns across 7 bases. Germline CDR1 reads SGHTA; CDR2 reads FQGNSA. With 8 bases clipped from V and 4 bases from J, the junction kept 1 base outside the gene matches. The CDR3 covers 11 residues. CDR3 sequence (DNA): TGTGCCAGCCGGGACAGCACTGAAGCTTTCTTT. Its protein is CASRDSTEAFF.